One and the same sample provided the 7 T cell receptor beta chains below, sequenced in a study of regulatory T cells in long-lasting Graves disease (dated by TCRdb to about 2021). What the time point label conveys for this sample: newly diagnosed GD, antithyroid drugs for less than 3 months. RNA was extracted from PBMCs in TRIzol for both TCR sequencing and RNA sequencing. Preparation of the library involved multiplex PCR. TCRdb records Illumina HiSeq 4000 as the sequencer. To build TCR beta libraries, CDR3 regions were amplified by Arm-PCR using iRepertoire HTBI primers. TCRdb redid the processing of the public reads, applying fastp at Q25 and MiXCR, and retained in-frame beta chains. Identical CDR3 proteins give one entry, which carries the most common genes and DNA. This sample comprises 200,000 to 250,000 distinct CDR3 sequences, less than 20% of them detected only once. The top ten clones comprise 10% to 15% of the sample.

The data also belong to a second study, concerning T cells in Graves' hyperthyroidism and ophthalmopathy.

The input for sequencing was peripheral blood mononuclear cells (PBMCs), taken at new diagnosis, from a patient treated with antithyroid drugs. The receptors derive from a woman in her 30s with Graves disease. Donor details come from another sample of the same person, matched by shared clones.

This clonotype came up a few times. A much larger clone lies one base from this, so it may be a read error. The rearrangement uses TRBV3-1 and TRBJ2-5; D may be TRBD1 or TRBD2 (5 bases each). Germline-derived CDR1 and CDR2 are LGHDT and YNNKEL (reference sequence). The length of the CDR3 is 15 residues. The CDR3 region is CASRAGTLGEEAQYF. CDR3 DNA sequence: TGTGCCAGCAGAGCCGGGACCTTGGGGGAAGAGGCCCAGTACTTC.

This rearrangement joins TRBV2 to TRBJ1-2; 9 nucleotides agree with TRBD1. V lost 7 bases to trimming and J lost 4 bases; unmatched junction nucleotides: 7. This CDR3 is 14 amino acids long. CDR1 is SNHLY and CDR2 is FYNNEI in the germline V gene. CDR3 sequence (DNA): TGTGCCAGCACTGGGACAGGGCCATTCTATGGCTACACCTTC. This codes for CASTGTGPFYGYTF.

The chain employs TRBV27 and TRBJ2-3; D uncertain. This CDR3 has 15 amino acids. The germline V and J ends were trimmed by 3 bases and 0 bases, with 10 bases remaining between them. The V gene's germline CDR1 is MNHEY and CDR2 SMNVEV (reference sequence). The chain's CDR3 is CASSLELRSTDTQYF. The DNA for the CDR3 is TGTGCCAGCAGTTTGGAGTTGCGGAGCACAGATACGCAGTATTTT.

This clonotype showed up many times. The chain recombines TRBV5-1 with TRBJ2-1, with 11 bases fitting TRBD2. The CDR3 contains 15 residues. Trimming cost V 5 bases and J 2 bases; bases outside gene matches: 3. Germline V gives CDR1 SGHRS, CDR2 YFSETQ. As DNA, the CDR3 is TGCGCCAGCAGATCGGGACTAGCGGCCTACAATGAGCAGTTCTTC. The encoded protein is CASRSGLAAYNEQFF. The variable domain in full, completed from reference TRBV5-1 and TRBJ2-1, reads KAGVTQTPRYLIKTRGQQVTLSCSPISGHRSVSWYQQTPGQGLQFLFEYFSETQRNKGNFPGRFSGRQFSNSRSEMNVSTLELGDSALYLCASRSGLAAYNEQFFGPGTRLTVL.

This clonotype came up a few times. The genes are TRBV20-1 and TRBJ2-3; no clear D. Germline V lookup: CDR1 DFQATT, CDR2 SNEGSKA (reference sequence). The ends were cut back, 5 bases at V and 2 bases at J, with 8 bases in the middle. The CDR3 runs 12 residues. The CDR3 region has the DNA TGCAGTGCTGCGAGTTTCACAGATACGCAGTATTTT. Its translation: CSAASFTDTQYF.

A word on this clonotype: This likely stems from a read error, as it lies one base from a far larger clone. The genes are TRBV18 and TRBJ2-1; D unresolved. Judging by the DNA end, TRBJ2-5 fits better; the J call may be wrong. This CDR3 has 13 amino acids. Germline V gives CDR1 KGHSH, CDR2 LQKENI. CDR3: CASSPVLQGTQYF. Written as DNA, the CDR3 is TGTGCCAGCTCACCCGTATTACAAGGGACCCAGTACTTC.

The sample holds many counts of this clonotype. The rearrangement uses TRBV6-1 and TRBJ2-7, with 10 bases lining up with TRBD1. The CDR3 length is 14 residues. Germline V gene sequence: CDR1 MNHNS, CDR2 SASEGT. The J segment lost 4 bases and the V segment lost 5 bases, leaving 5 bases of the junction unmatched. DNA for the CDR3: TGTGCCAGCAGTCCGACGGGACAGGGGTACGAGCAGTACTTC. Translation gives CASSPTGQGYEQYF.